The rows below give T cell receptor beta chains drawn from one sample of a study of cytomegalovirus exposure and HLA in healthy donors. Assay: immunoSEQ multiplex PCR; the TCRdb copy retains only in-frame clones and omits some. The repertoire holds approximately 140,000 clones, about four fifths seen once, with 4.1% in the top ten. Sequencing used PBMCs. The receptors stem from a man aged 40-49 years in good health and CMV-seropositive. CDR3s include the opening cysteine and the closing phenylalanine or tryptophan. The order of the fields is D gene, clone size, J gene, V gene, CDR3 DNA, CDR3 protein. A D gene is named only where the DNA matches it firmly. Not every row has a clone size; where given, it reads once, few, many or a size class.

TRBD1,.,TRBJ2-7,TRBV29-1,TGCAGCGTTGGCCCGGGACAGGGCATCTACGAGCAGTACTTC,CSVGPGQGIYEQYF
.,.,TRBJ1-4,TRBV19,TGTGCCAGTAGTACAACAGCCGGGGGAGAAAAACTGTTTTTT,CASSTTAGGEKLFF
TRBD1,.,TRBJ2-5,TRBV6-6,TGTGCCAGCAGTTTCCGGGACAGGGGGCTTGAGACCCAGTACTTC,CASSFRDRGLETQYF
.,.,TRBJ1-2,TRBV5-1,TGCGCCAGCAGCACCGGACAGTATGGCTACACCTTC,CASSTGQYGYTF
TRBD1,.,TRBJ1-2,TRBV5-8,TGTGCCAGCAGCCTATACAGGGGCGATGGCTACACCTTC,CASSLYRGDGYTF
TRBD1,.,TRBJ2-5,TRBV5-4,TGTGCCAGCACCTCGGACAGGGGAGAGACCCAGTACTTC,CASTSDRGETQYF
.,.,TRBJ2-7,TRBV27,TGTGCCAGCAGTCTCGTTTTGGGGCAAGAGCAGTACTTC,CASSLVLGQEQYF
.,.,TRBJ1-1,TRBV5-1,TGCGCCAGCAGCTTGGGGGCACGGTACACTGAAGCTTTCTTT,CASSLGARYTEAFF
TRBD1,.,TRBJ2-5,TRBV18,TGTGCCAGCTCACCTCTAGGACAGGGGGATTCAGAGACCCAGTACTTC,CASSPLGQGDSETQYF
.,.,TRBJ2-5,TRBV2,TGTGCCAGCAGTTGGGGCTCCAAAGAGACCCAGTACTTC,CASSWGSKETQYF
TRBD2,.,TRBJ2-7,TRBV11-2,TGTGCCAGCAGCCCGGTCGGGGGGGGCAACGAGCAGTACTTC,CASSPVGGGNEQYF
TRBD2,.,TRBJ2-3,TRBV29-1,TGCAGCGCCCCCCTAGCGGGAGTTTGGGATACGCAGTATTTT,CSAPLAGVWDTQYF
.,.,TRBJ2-5,TRBV6-5,TGTGCCAGCAGTCAGGGCGGTCAGGAGACCCAGTACTTC,CASSQGGQETQYF
.,.,TRBJ1-4,TRBV7-9,TGTGCCAGCAGCCCTAGCGGGGGGTCCGCCGTCGGCGAAAAACTGTTTTTT,CASSPSGGSAVGEKLFF
.,.,TRBJ1-5,TRBV2,TGTGCCAGCCGAAACATGGGCGTTAGCAATCAGCCCCAGCATTTT,CASRNMGVSNQPQHF
.,.,TRBJ2-7,TRBV15,TGTGCCACCAGCAGAGGGCTCCCAGCGGGCTACGAGCAGTACTTC,CATSRGLPAGYEQYF
TRBD1,.,TRBJ1-2,TRBV9,TGTGCCAGCAGCGTAGCGCGGACAGGGGAGGGCAGAGACTATGGCTACACCTTC,CASSVARTGEGRDYGYTF
TRBD1,once,TRBJ1-1,TRBV10-3,TGTGCCATCAGCCCCGGACAGGGTCGAACTGAAGCTTTCTTT,CAISPGQGRTEAFF
TRBD1,once,TRBJ2-7,TRBV29-1,TGCAGCGTTGACTCCGGGACAGGGGGCTACGAGCAGTACTTC,CSVDSGTGGYEQYF
TRBD1,.,TRBJ1-4,TRBV25-1,TGTGCCAGCGGCCCCGGGACAGGGAGTCGACGTGAAAAACTGTTTTTT,CASGPGTGSRREKLFF
.,.,TRBJ1-4,TRBV30,TGTGCCTGGAGTCTCACAGGGACGCGGGAAAAACTGTTTTTT,CAWSLTGTREKLFF
TRBD1,.,TRBJ2-3,TRBV4-3,TGCGCCAGCAGCCAAGAGGGGAGAACAGGGGGCCCGCATACGCAGTATTTT,CASSQEGRTGGPHTQYF
TRBD1,.,TRBJ1-3,TRBV19,TGTGCCAGTAGAGACAGGGGCGGGCCTGGAAACACCATATATTTT,CASRDRGGPGNTIYF
TRBD1,.,TRBJ2-7,TRBV4-1,TGCGCCAGCAGCCAACCGGGACAGGGGTCCTACGAGCAGTACTTC,CASSQPGQGSYEQYF
TRBD2,.,TRBJ2-1,TRBV5-1,TGCGCCAGCAGGGCTAGCGGGATCAATGAGCAGTTCTTC,CASRASGINEQFF
TRBD1,.,TRBJ1-2,TRBV18,TGTGCCAGCTCACCGAACGAACAGGGGGCGAGTGGCTACACCTTC,CASSPNEQGASGYTF
.,.,TRBJ2-4,TRBV7-8,TGTGCCAGCAGCCCCGCATTGGGGGCCCTTGGGGCCAAAAACATTCAGTACTTC,CASSPALGALGAKNIQYF
.,.,TRBJ1-1,TRBV30,TGTGCCTGGAGGGCGTACCCTTGTCAGGGTTTCTTT,CAWRAYPCQGFF
.,once,TRBJ2-7,TRBV30,TGTGCCTGGAGTGTACAAACCTCCTACGAGCAGTACTTC,CAWSVQTSYEQYF
.,.,TRBJ2-7,TRBV4-3,TGCGCCAGCAGCCAAAGGTGGGGCCCCACCTACGAGCAGTACTTC,CASSQRWGPTYEQYF
TRBD2,.,TRBJ2-1,TRBV13,TGTGCCAGCAGCTTAGGCCCAGAGGCTAGCGGGGAACTTGAGCAGTTCTTC,CASSLGPEASGELEQFF
TRBD1,.,TRBJ2-7,TRBV6-1,TGTGCCAGCAGTCCCCGGACAGGGGGGTACGAGCAGTACTTC,CASSPRTGGYEQYF
.,.,TRBJ2-1,TRBV18,TGTGCCAGCTCACCTGATATCGCTAGCCTCAATGAGCAGTTCTTC,CASSPDIASLNEQFF
.,.,TRBJ2-7,TRBV21-1,TGTGCCAGCAGCAAGGCCCGGACTAGCGGGCCCCATTACGAGCAGTACTTC,CASSKARTSGPHYEQYF
TRBD2,.,TRBJ2-5,TRBV30,TGTGCCTGGACGAGCGGGGCAGGGCAAGAGACCCAGTACTTC,CAWTSGAGQETQYF
.,.,TRBJ1-6,TRBV30,TGTGCCTGGAGCGGGGGGGACACCGCCTATAATTCACCCCTCCACTTT,CAWSGGDTAYNSPLHF
TRBD2,.,TRBJ2-7,TRBV10-3,TGTGCCATCAGTGAGATAGCGGGAGGAACCTACGAGCAGTACTTC,CAISEIAGGTYEQYF
TRBD2,.,TRBJ2-7,TRBV19,TGTGCCAGTAGTTCCCGGACTAGCTTGAACTACGAGCAGTACTTC,CASSSRTSLNYEQYF
TRBD2,.,TRBJ2-1,TRBV7-6,TGTGCCAGCAGCTTAGCGGGAGGGCGTGAGCAGTTCTTC,CASSLAGGREQFF
TRBD2,once,TRBJ2-5,TRBV7-9,TGTGCCAGCAGCGCCCGGACTAGCGGGAGCCAACAGACCCAGTACTTC,CASSARTSGSQQTQYF
.,.,TRBJ2-3,TRBV5-1,TGCGCCAGCAGCTTGGCCAACAGCTGGGATACGCAGTATTTT,CASSLANSWDTQYF
TRBD2,few,TRBJ2-2,TRBV7-3,TGTGCCAGCAGCTTAGGTAGCGGGACTACAGGTGGAACCGGGGAGCTGTTTTTT,CASSLGSGTTGGTGELFF
.,.,TRBJ1-5,TRBV5-1,TGCGCCAGCAGCTTTCAGGGTGGCAATCAGCCCCAGCATTTT,CASSFQGGNQPQHF
.,.,TRBJ1-1,TRBV5-4,TGTGCCAGCAGCCAAGACAGTTACACTGAAGCTTTCTTT,CASSQDSYTEAFF
TRBD2,.,TRBJ2-1,TRBV14,TGTGCCAGCAGCCTAACTAGCGGATTATACAATGAGCAGTTCTTC,CASSLTSGLYNEQFF
.,.,TRBJ1-3,TRBV6-5,TGTGCCAGCAGTTACGTGGCACCAACCTCTGGAAACACCATATATTTT,CASSYVAPTSGNTIYF
TRBD2,.,TRBJ2-7,TRBV5-1,TGCGCCAGCAGTCTGGGACTAGCGGGGCTAGTCTACGAGCAGTACTTC,CASSLGLAGLVYEQYF
.,.,TRBJ2-3,TRBV7-8,TGTGCCAGCAGCTTAGCGCCCCCTAGGAGTGATACGCAGTATTTT,CASSLAPPRSDTQYF
.,once,TRBJ1-4,TRBV2,TGTGCCAGTCAGCGGGGCATTAATGAAAAACTGTTTTTT,CASQRGINEKLFF
.,.,TRBJ2-1,TRBV6-6,TGTGCCAGCAGGACCTTAGCGGACTCCTACAATGAGCAGTTCTTC,CASRTLADSYNEQFF
TRBD1,.,TRBJ2-7,TRBV6-6,TGTGCCAGCAGTTACGGACAGGGACCCGAGCAGTACTTC,CASSYGQGPEQYF
TRBD1,.,TRBJ2-2,TRBV5-1,TGCGCCAGCAGCTTGATTAGACAGGGGGCCGGGGAGCTGTTTTTT,CASSLIRQGAGELFF
.,once,TRBJ1-2,TRBV7-9,TGTGCCAGCACCCGGGATGGGCAGGCAGGACCTAGCTACACCTTC,CASTRDGQAGPSYTF
TRBD1,.,TRBJ1-4,TRBV4-1,TGCGCCAGCAGCCGCGCGCAGGGGGCGACTAATGAAAAACTGTTTTTT,CASSRAQGATNEKLFF
.,.,TRBJ1-1,TRBV9,TGTGCCAGCAGCGAGCGACAGTACACTGAAGCTTTCTTT,CASSERQYTEAFF